These T cell receptor beta chains were read from a single sample in a study of T cells after yellow fever vaccination. TCRdb re-analysed the 5' RACE reads in MiXCR, keeping a single row per CDR3 protein. Here the sample spans 500,000 to 650,000 distinct CDR3 sequences, roughly an eighth being singletons. The sample in question was PBMCs, obtained on the day of the yellow fever booster vaccination. Every receptor here comes from a man younger than 40 who received the YFV17D yellow fever vaccine. Each CDR3 is given with its conserved first and last residue. The order of the fields is J gene, V gene, D gene, CDR3 protein. The D gene is left open where the match is weak.

>TRBJ2-7|TRBV6-2/TRBV6-3|NA
CASSFPRLRSYEQYF
>TRBJ2-1|TRBV4-3|NA
CASSQEGTPNEQFF
>TRBJ2-7|TRBV20-1|TRBD2
CSAPPGLAREQYF
>TRBJ2-7|TRBV10-3|TRBD2
CAISELREAYEQYF
>TRBJ2-1|TRBV12-3/TRBV12-4|TRBD1
CASSTRTGGDYEQFF
>TRBJ1-1|TRBV20-1|NA
CSARARRNEAFF
>TRBJ2-3|TRBV7-2|NA
CASSSEYSRTDTQYF
>TRBJ2-5|TRBV5-6|NA
CASSPPTGTPQGETQYF
>TRBJ2-7|TRBV7-8|NA
CASSLGGFVAWEQYF
>TRBJ2-3|TRBV5-5|NA
CASSQAGPGVTDTQYF
>TRBJ2-1|TRBV20-1|NA
CSAPEDSAIYNEQFF
>TRBJ2-7|TRBV7-2|TRBD2
CASSLTSGSYEQYF
>TRBJ1-1|TRBV7-2|NA
CASSLITTEAFF
>TRBJ2-7|TRBV6-5|NA
CASRGWNYEQYF
>TRBJ2-3|TRBV20-1|TRBD2
CSADGTSGSRDTQYF
>TRBJ2-7|TRBV6-5|NA
CASSYGAENEQYF
>TRBJ2-2|TRBV19|NA
CASSKTRTGELFF
>TRBJ2-3|TRBV12-3/TRBV12-4|NA
CASSPTGHTQYF
>TRBJ1-1|TRBV20-1|NA
CSARDRAMNTEAFF
>TRBJ2-1|TRBV7-9|NA
CASRPTRGGSYNEQFF
>TRBJ1-4|TRBV19|NA
CASSILTTPEKLFF
>TRBJ2-2|TRBV10-3|TRBD2
CAIKAGTNTGELFF
>TRBJ2-1|TRBV29-1|TRBD2
CSAGPAGGDNEQFF
>TRBJ1-4|TRBV20-1|TRBD1
CSAEQGVNEKLFF
>TRBJ1-1|TRBV5-6|NA
CASSFREAGTEAFF
>TRBJ2-4|TRBV5-4|NA
CASSFGSVGAKNIQYF
>TRBJ2-1|TRBV5-8|TRBD1
CASTPGQAYNEQFF
>TRBJ2-2|TRBV5-1|NA
CASSLDSGLNTGELFF
>TRBJ2-3|TRBV2|NA
CASSSTPGLRTDTQYF
>TRBJ2-2|TRBV14|NA
CASSHPRGGELFF